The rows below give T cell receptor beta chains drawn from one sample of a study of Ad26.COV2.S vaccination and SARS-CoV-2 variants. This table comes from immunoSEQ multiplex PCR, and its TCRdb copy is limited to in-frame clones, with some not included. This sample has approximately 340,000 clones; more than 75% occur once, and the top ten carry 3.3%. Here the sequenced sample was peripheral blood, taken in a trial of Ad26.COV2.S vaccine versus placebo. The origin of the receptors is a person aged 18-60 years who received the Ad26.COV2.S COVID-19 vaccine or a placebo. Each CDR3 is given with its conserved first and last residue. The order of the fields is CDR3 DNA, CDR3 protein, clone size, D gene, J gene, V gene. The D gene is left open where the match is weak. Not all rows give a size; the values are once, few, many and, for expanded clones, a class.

CDR3 DNA: TGTGCCAGCAGCTTAGCGCATGATCAGCCCCAGCATTTT; CDR3 protein: CASSLAHDQPQHF; clone size: NA; D gene: NA; J gene: TRBJ1-5; V gene: TRBV7-8
CDR3 DNA: TGTGCCAGCAAAGGGCTTAAGGACACTGAAGCTTTCTTT; CDR3 protein: CASKGLKDTEAFF; clone size: NA; D gene: NA; J gene: TRBJ1-1; V gene: TRBV18
CDR3 DNA: TGTGCCACCAGCAGAGATCACCCGGGCACGGGGAATTCACCCCTCCACTTT; CDR3 protein: CATSRDHPGTGNSPLHF; clone size: NA; D gene: NA; J gene: TRBJ1-6; V gene: TRBV15
CDR3 DNA: TGTGCCAGCAGCTACAGGGGGCGAACCGGGGAGCTGTTTTTT; CDR3 protein: CASSYRGRTGELFF; clone size: few; D gene: TRBD1; J gene: TRBJ2-2; V gene: TRBV2
CDR3 DNA: TGCGCCAGCAGCCAACTACCGGGACAGACTGAAAAACTGTTTTTT; CDR3 protein: CASSQLPGQTEKLFF; clone size: NA; D gene: TRBD1; J gene: TRBJ1-4; V gene: TRBV4-3
CDR3 DNA: TGTGCCAGCAGCCAAGATGGACAGACGAACACCGGGGAGCTGTTTTTT; CDR3 protein: CASSQDGQTNTGELFF; clone size: NA; D gene: NA; J gene: TRBJ2-2; V gene: TRBV3-1/TRBV3-2
CDR3 DNA: TGCGCCAGCAGTTTCCCTACAGGGGAGGGAAGCACTGAAGCTTTCTTT; CDR3 protein: CASSFPTGEGSTEAFF; clone size: few; D gene: TRBD1; J gene: TRBJ1-1; V gene: TRBV5-1
CDR3 DNA: TGTGCCAGCACCATAGGGACAGGGGGGAGGTTAAAGGAAGCTTTCTTT; CDR3 protein: CASTIGTGGRLKEAFF; clone size: few; D gene: TRBD1; J gene: TRBJ1-1; V gene: TRBV28
CDR3 DNA: TGTGCCAGCAGTCCCACCGGGGGCGAAAAACTGTTTTTT; CDR3 protein: CASSPTGGEKLFF; clone size: NA; D gene: NA; J gene: TRBJ1-4; V gene: TRBV12-3/TRBV12-4
CDR3 DNA: TGTGCCAGCAGACAGATCAATAGCAATCAGCCCCAGCATTTT; CDR3 protein: CASRQINSNQPQHF; clone size: few; D gene: NA; J gene: TRBJ1-5; V gene: TRBV2
CDR3 DNA: TGTGCCAGCAGCTTAGCTGTCGGTTCCTACGAGCAGTACTTC; CDR3 protein: CASSLAVGSYEQYF; clone size: NA; D gene: NA; J gene: TRBJ2-7; V gene: TRBV7-2
CDR3 DNA: TGTGCCAGCTCACCAAATGAGGGCACTGAAGCTTTCTTT; CDR3 protein: CASSPNEGTEAFF; clone size: NA; D gene: NA; J gene: TRBJ1-1; V gene: TRBV18
CDR3 DNA: TGCGCCAGCAGCCAATGGCCAGGTTCAAGGACCGGGGAGCTGTTTTTT; CDR3 protein: CASSQWPGSRTGELFF; clone size: few; D gene: NA; J gene: TRBJ2-2; V gene: TRBV4-1
CDR3 DNA: TGCGCCAGCAGCTCCCAGACTAGCGGATTCCCCAATGAGCAGTTCTTC; CDR3 protein: CASSSQTSGFPNEQFF; clone size: NA; D gene: TRBD2; J gene: TRBJ2-1; V gene: TRBV5-1
CDR3 DNA: TGTGCCAGCAGTGACTTGGGGGGGGCCGGGGCAGATACGCAGTATTTT; CDR3 protein: CASSDLGGAGADTQYF; clone size: few; D gene: NA; J gene: TRBJ2-3; V gene: TRBV27
CDR3 DNA: TGTGCCAGCAGTTTCTGGGGGGGCAGAGACACCGGGGAGCTGTTTTTT; CDR3 protein: CASSFWGGRDTGELFF; clone size: NA; D gene: NA; J gene: TRBJ2-2; V gene: TRBV28
CDR3 DNA: TGTGCCAGCAGTTACGGGGCGGGGGATACAGATACGCAGTATTTT; CDR3 protein: CASSYGAGDTDTQYF; clone size: NA; D gene: TRBD2; J gene: TRBJ2-3; V gene: TRBV6-5
CDR3 DNA: TGTGCCACCAGTGATTTCCGGGCCGGGGAGCTGTTTTTT; CDR3 protein: CATSDFRAGELFF; clone size: NA; D gene: NA; J gene: TRBJ2-2; V gene: TRBV24-1
CDR3 DNA: TGTGCCAGTAGTTTTCCTGATCAGCCCCAGCATTTT; CDR3 protein: CASSFPDQPQHF; clone size: NA; D gene: NA; J gene: TRBJ1-5; V gene: TRBV19
CDR3 DNA: TGTGCCAGCAGCGTACAGGGGCACCACAGCTCCTATAATTCACCCCTCCACTTT; CDR3 protein: CASSVQGHHSSYNSPLHF; clone size: NA; D gene: NA; J gene: TRBJ1-6; V gene: TRBV9
CDR3 DNA: TGTGCCAGCTCACCATTGGTAGCTAGCAGCACAGATACGCAGTATTTT; CDR3 protein: CASSPLVASSTDTQYF; clone size: once; D gene: NA; J gene: TRBJ2-3; V gene: TRBV18
CDR3 DNA: TGCGCCAGCAGCCAAGACGGCAGTCTCCAGCCCCAGCATTTT; CDR3 protein: CASSQDGSLQPQHF; clone size: NA; D gene: NA; J gene: TRBJ1-5; V gene: TRBV4-1
CDR3 DNA: TGTGCCAGCAGCGCTAAATATTCCAGGGGGCGCACTGGCTACACCTTC; CDR3 protein: CASSAKYSRGRTGYTF; clone size: few; D gene: TRBD1; J gene: TRBJ1-2; V gene: TRBV28
CDR3 DNA: TGTGCCAGCTCACCAGTGTCAGGGGGGAACTATGGCTACACCTTC; CDR3 protein: CASSPVSGGNYGYTF; clone size: NA; D gene: TRBD1; J gene: TRBJ1-2; V gene: TRBV18